This TCR beta chain appears in the sequencing data of a study of T cell responses to AZD1222 COVID-19 vaccine. Produced via immunoSEQ multiplex PCR; TCRdb's table is partial and in-frame only. The table includes about 99,000 clones, approximately 90% detected once. Germline CDR1 is KGHDR and CDR2 is SFDVKD. With 5 bases removed from V and 1 base from J, the gap between germline ends came to 13 bases. The CDR3 is 16 residues long. The chain recombines TRBV24-1 with TRBJ2-2; weak D call: TRBD1 (6 bases). This clonotype originated in an adult who received the AZD1222 COVID-19 vaccine. Specimen: peripheral blood, collected 28 days after the second AZD1222 dose. In DNA, the CDR3 is TGTGCCACCAGTGGGGGGCCGCAAGTGAACACCGGGGAGCTGTTTTTT. Its protein is CATSGGPQVNTGELFF.